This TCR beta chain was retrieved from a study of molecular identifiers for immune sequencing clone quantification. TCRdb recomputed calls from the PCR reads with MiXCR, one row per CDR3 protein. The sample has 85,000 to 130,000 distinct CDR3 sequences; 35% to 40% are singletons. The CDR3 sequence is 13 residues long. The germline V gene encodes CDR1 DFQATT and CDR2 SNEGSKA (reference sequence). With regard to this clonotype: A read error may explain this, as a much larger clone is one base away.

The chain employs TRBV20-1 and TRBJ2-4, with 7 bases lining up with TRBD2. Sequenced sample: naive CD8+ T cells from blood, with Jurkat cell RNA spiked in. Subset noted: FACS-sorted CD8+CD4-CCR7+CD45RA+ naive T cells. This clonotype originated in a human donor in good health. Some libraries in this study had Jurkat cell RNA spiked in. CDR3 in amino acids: CSALAGAGNIQCF. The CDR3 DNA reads TGCAGTGCTTTAGCGGGTGCGGGAAACATTCAGTGCTTC.